Shown below are 21 T cell receptor beta chains from a single sample sequenced in a study of CD8+CD57+ T cells in acquired aplastic anemia. TCR beta VDJ and CDR3 were profiled, and genomic DNA was the template. From the reads, TCRdb called clonotypes with MiXCR, one entry per CDR3 protein. The top ten clones hold almost 8.5% of a sample with some 140,000 distinct CDR3 sequences, around two fifths of them seen once. Sample: sorted CD4+, CD8+, or CD8+CD57+ T cells (not recorded which) from PBMCs. These TCRs come from a human donor in good health, serving as a control.

This clonotype was detected ten times or more. The CDR3 protein is CASSLDREVAWAPLHF. For the CDR3, the DNA is TGTGCCAGCAGCTTAGATCGGGAGGTCGCTTGGGCACCCCTCCACTTT. This chain uses TRBV7-2 with TRBJ1-6; D is unclear. Trimming cost V 1 base and J 11 bases, with 18 bases left between them. Germline V gives CDR1 SGHTA, CDR2 FQGNSA. The CDR3 has 16 amino acids.

V usage is TRBV19 and J usage is TRBJ1-1; D is undetermined. Germline CDR1 LNHDA, CDR2 SQIVND (reference sequence). This CDR3 comprises 11 residues. V was pared by 3 bases and J by 6 bases, with 5 bases between. Written as DNA, the CDR3 is TGTGCCAGTAGTATCGCTGCTGAAGCTTTCTTT. It codes for CASSIAAEAFF. The whole variable domain, remainder taken from reference TRBV19 and TRBJ1-1, is DGGITQSPKYLFRKEGQNVTLSCEQNLNHDAMYWYRQDPGQGLRLIYYSQIVNDFQKGDIAEGYSVSREKKESFPLTVTSAQKNPTAFYLCASSIAAEAFFGQGTRLTVV.

The CDR3 here is CASRSGTGNTEAFF. The CDR3 DNA follows: TGTGCCAGCAGAAGTGGGACGGGGAACACTGAAGCTTTCTTT. The J gene is TRBJ1-1, the V gene TRBV25-1, with D possibly being TRBD1 (5 bases). This CDR3 spans 14 amino acids. With 6 bases removed from V and 1 base from J, the gap between germline ends came to 12 bases. Looked up from germline, CDR1 is MGHDK and CDR2 is SYGVNS.

This sequence joins TRBV9 and TRBJ2-7; no reliable D call. CDR3 length: 15 residues. V was cut by 0 bases and J by 0 bases, with 10 bases left in between. Germline V gene lookup returns CDR1 SGDLS and CDR2 YYNGEE. For the CDR3, the DNA is TGTGCCAGCAGCGTAGATGTGGGAACCTCCTACGAGCAGTACTTC. Protein: CASSVDVGTSYEQYF.

V gene TRBV11-1 combines with J gene TRBJ2-1; no reliable D call. This CDR3 region has 14 residues. Looked up from germline, CDR1 is SGHAT and CDR2 is FQDESV (reference sequence). With 3 bases removed from V and 0 bases from J, the gap between germline ends came to 6 bases. The CDR3 nucleotides are TGTGCCAGCAGCTTCCCCGTCTCCTACAATGAGCAGTTCTTC. The encoded protein is CASSFPVSYNEQFF.

V usage is TRBV29-1 and J usage is TRBJ1-1; D is unresolved. Germline V lookup: CDR1 SQVTM, CDR2 ANQGSEA. V was clipped by 7 bases and J by 0 bases, with 9 bases between them. The CDR3 is 12 residues long. The CDR3 protein is CSAKDLNTEAFF. CDR3 coding DNA: TGCAGCGCCAAGGACCTGAACACTGAAGCTTTCTTT.

This clonotype occurred many times. The chain has TRBV12-3 or TRBV12-4 and TRBJ2-2, with a weak D call TRBD1 (6 bases). This CDR3 is built from 14 residues. The germline V and J ends were trimmed by 5 bases and 1 base, with 8 bases remaining between them. In nucleotides, the CDR3 is TGTGCCAGCAGTAGGACAGAGAACACCGGGGAGCTGTTTTTT. Translation: CASSRTENTGELFF.

The V and J genes are TRBV20-1 and TRBJ1-1; 9 nucleotides agree with TRBD1. The CDR3 totals 13 residues. The J segment lost 4 bases and the V segment lost 3 bases, leaving 3 bases of the junction unmatched. Germline V lookup: CDR1 DFQATT, CDR2 SNEGSKA (reference sequence). This chain's CDR3 is CSASTGGSTEAFF. CDR3 in DNA: TGCAGTGCTAGTACAGGGGGCTCCACTGAAGCTTTCTTT.

This clonotype showed up just a few times. The rearrangement links TRBV18 to TRBJ1-1; TRBD1 aligns across 9 bases. Looked up from germline, CDR1 is KGHSH and CDR2 is LQKENI. The CDR3 covers 13 residues. Trimming took 0 bases from V and 7 from J; bases not matched to a gene: 0. The CDR3 DNA reads TGTGCCAGCTCACCACCGGGACAGGGTGAAGCTTTCTTT. Amino acids: CASSPPGQGEAFF.

This clonotype was counted many times. The rearrangement uses TRBV11-2 and TRBJ1-1; D is perhaps TRBD1 (6 bases). V lost 8 bases, J lost 2 bases, and 15 bases lay in between. Germline assignment: CDR1 SGHAT and CDR2 FQNNGV. CDR3 length: 14 amino acids. DNA of the CDR3: TGTGCCAGCGCAAGACAGGCGGACAACACTGAAGCTTTCTTT. Its protein product is CASARQADNTEAFF.

This clonotype was counted a few times. A much bigger clone sits one base away, suggesting this may be a read error. V and J are TRBV5-1 and TRBJ2-5; tentative D call: TRBD1 (6 bases). This CDR3 spans 13 amino acids. CDR1 SGHRS and CDR2 YFSETQ come from the germline V gene. The CDR3 here is CAGSLQGQETQYF. The CDR3 DNA reads as TGCGCCGGCAGCTTGCAGGGGCAAGAGACCCAGTACTTC.

This clonotype was seen at least ten times. CDR3 DNA sequence: TGTGCCAGCAGCTTGTCTACCCGACAAATTAACTATGGCTACACCTTC. Its translation: CASSLSTRQINYGYTF. The chain combines TRBV5-5 with TRBJ1-2; D gene unclear. V lost 1 base and J lost 1, with 14 bases in between. CDR1 and CDR2 from the germline V gene are SGHKS and YYEKEE (reference sequence). The CDR3 is 16 residues long.

This clonotype was counted between two and nine times. Germline and junction disagree at one end, which may indicate a read error. The chain couples TRBV3-1 to TRBJ2-5, with D perhaps assigned TRBD1 or TRBD2 (5 bases each). The CDR3 has 13 amino acids. Germline assignment: CDR1 LGHDT and CDR2 YNNKEL (reference sequence). Here the CDR3 DNA reads TGTGCCAGCAGCCAAGGGGGACCCGGGACCCGGTACTTC. This sequence encodes CASSQGGPGTRYF.

This clonotype was counted many times. The rearrangement joins TRBV15 to TRBJ2-2; perhaps TRBD2 as D (6 bases). Looked up from germline, CDR1 is LNHNV and CDR2 is YYDKDF (reference sequence). Trimming removed 6 bases from V and 0 bases from J, with 8 bases in between. The CDR3 covers 14 residues. CDR3 sequence reads: CATRLAANTGELFF. The CDR3 coding sequence is TGTGCCACCAGACTAGCCGCGAACACCGGGGAGCTGTTTTTT. Filled out from reference TRBV15 and TRBJ2-2, the complete variable domain reads DAMVIQNPRYQVTQFGKPVTLSCSQTLNHNVMYWYQQKSSQAPKLLFHYYDKDFNNEADTPDNFQSRRPNTSFCFLDIRSPGLGDTAMYLCATRLAANTGELFFGEGSRLTVL.

This clonotype has ten or more counts. The rearrangement joins TRBV7-2 to TRBJ2-7; the D is unclear. V gave up 4 bases and J gave up 2 bases, with 12 bases separating them. There are 14 residues in the CDR3. Germline CDR1 is SGHTA and CDR2 is FQGNSA. The CDR3 sequence is CASSSRALAYEQYF. The CDR3 nucleotides read TGTGCCAGCAGCTCGCGCGCGCTAGCCTACGAGCAGTACTTC.

V gene TRBV10-3 combines with J gene TRBJ2-2, with D uncertain. The CDR3 sequence is 13 residues long. CDR1 and CDR2 from the germline V gene are ENHRY and SYGVKD. V was clipped by 10 bases and J by 6 bases, with 15 bases between them. The CDR3, as DNA: TGTGCCAGCCTACCGTCGGCAGCCGGGGAGCTGTTTTTT. This gives the protein CASLPSAAGELFF.

This clonotype was recorded a few times. The chain couples TRBV2 to TRBJ1-3; TRBD1 might be the D (5 bases). V lost 9 bases and J lost 4, with 13 bases in between. Germline V lookup: CDR1 SNHLY, CDR2 FYNNEI. The CDR3 sequence is 13 residues long. CDR3 sequence reads: CASAGQSGNTIYF. Here the CDR3 DNA reads TGTGCCAGTGCAGGACAATCGGGAAACACCATATATTTT. Based on the CDR3 plus reference TRBV2 and TRBJ1-3, the full variable domain is EPEVTQTPSHQVTQMGQEVILRCVPISNHLYFYWYRQILGQKVEFLVSFYNNEISEKSEIFDDQFSVERPDGSNFTLKIRSTKLEDSAMYFCASAGQSGNTIYFGEGSWLTVV.

This clonotype came up a few times. The chain combines TRBV18 with TRBJ2-5; TRBD2 aligns across 8 bases. This CDR3 region has 15 residues. J lost 5 bases, V lost 1 base, and 6 bases had no gene match. Per the germline V gene, CDR1 is KGHSH and CDR2 is LQKENI. CDR3 nucleotides: TGTGCCAGCTCACCACTAGCGGGGCTCCGGGAGACCCAGTACTTC. Protein product: CASSPLAGLRETQYF.

The CDR3 sequence is CASSGGRRNSPLHF. The CDR3 DNA sequence: TGTGCCAGTAGTGGGGGCCGCCGCAATTCACCCCTCCACTTT. This sequence joins TRBV19 and TRBJ1-6, with D perhaps TRBD1 (6 bases). V dropped 5 bases and J dropped 7 bases, with 12 bases sitting between them. The germline V gene encodes CDR1 LNHDA and CDR2 SQIVND (reference sequence). CDR3 length equals 14 residues.

This clonotype was counted ten times or more. The chain recombines TRBV25-1 with TRBJ2-2; D gene ambiguous. Germline V gives CDR1 MGHDK, CDR2 SYGVNS. V shed 5 bases and J shed 1 base, with 2 bases lying between them. The CDR3 length is 12 residues. The CDR3 coding sequence is TGTGCCAGCAGTAGGAACACCGGGGAGCTGTTTTTT. This codes for CASSRNTGELFF. Supplemented by reference TRBV25-1 and TRBJ2-2, the full variable domain reads EADIYQTPRYLVIGTGKKITLECSQTMGHDKMYWYQQDPGMELHLIHYSYGVNSTEKGDLSSESTVSRIRTEHFPLTLESARPSHTSQYLCASSRNTGELFFGEGSRLTVL.

Only one count was recorded for this clonotype. A much larger clone lies a single base off, so this may be a read error. The V gene is TRBV20-1, the J gene TRBJ2-4, with 10 bases lining up with TRBD2. The CDR3 spans 14 residues. Germline V gene data show CDR1 as DFQATT and CDR2 as SNEGSKA (reference sequence). The V gene end was trimmed by 5 bases and the J gene end by 0 bases; junction bases not matched to a gene: 1. The CDR3 loop reads CSAWTSGAKNIQYF. As DNA, the CDR3 is TGCAGTGCTTGGACTAGCGGAGCCAAAAACATTCAGTACTTC.